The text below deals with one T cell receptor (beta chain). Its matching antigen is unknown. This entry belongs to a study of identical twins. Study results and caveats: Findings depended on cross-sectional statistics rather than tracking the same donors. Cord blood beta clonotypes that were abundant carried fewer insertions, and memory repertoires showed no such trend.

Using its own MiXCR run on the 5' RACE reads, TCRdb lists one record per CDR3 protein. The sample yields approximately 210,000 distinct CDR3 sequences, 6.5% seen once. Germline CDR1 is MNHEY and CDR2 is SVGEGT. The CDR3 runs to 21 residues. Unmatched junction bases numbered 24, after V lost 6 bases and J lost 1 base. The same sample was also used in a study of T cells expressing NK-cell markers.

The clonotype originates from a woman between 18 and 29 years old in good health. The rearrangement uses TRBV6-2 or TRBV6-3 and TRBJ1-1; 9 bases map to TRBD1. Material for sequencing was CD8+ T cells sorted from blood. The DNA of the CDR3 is TGTGCCAGCAGATATATCCGGGACAGGGAAGACGAAAGGTTTGGGAACACTGAAGCTTTCTTT. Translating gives CASRYIRDREDERFGNTEAFF.